One and the same sample provided the 11 T cell receptor beta chains below, sequenced in a study of blood T cell repertoires in COVID-19. The table came from immunoSEQ multiplex PCR; TCRdb's copy has only in-frame clones and leaves some out. Of roughly 140,000 clones listed, 75% to 90% are singletons. Source material: peripheral blood. The receptors were sampled from a woman aged 55-70 years with active or convalescent COVID-19.

This chain connects TRBV3-1 (or the pseudogene TRBV3-2) to TRBJ1-2; D possibly corresponds to TRBD1 (6 bases). This CDR3 is built from 14 residues. Germline CDR1 and CDR2: LGHDT and YNNKEL (reference sequence). Between the trimmed V and J ends, which lost 4 bases and 2 bases, there was a span of 11 bases. The CDR3 loop reads CASSRQATNYGYTF. For the CDR3, the DNA is TGTGCCAGCAGCCGACAGGCCACAAACTATGGCTACACCTTC.

This chain links TRBV4-1 with TRBJ2-7, with 9 bases lining up with TRBD1. The CDR3 is 15 residues long. After removal of 3 bases from V and 2 bases from J, the junction contained 5 bases not matched to a gene. Germline CDR1 and CDR2: MGHRA and YSYEKL. CDR3 loop: CASSHGTGPPYEQYF. Here the CDR3 DNA reads TGCGCCAGCAGCCACGGGACAGGGCCTCCCTACGAGCAGTACTTC.

The genes are TRBV1 and TRBJ1-1. TRBV1 is given as a pseudogene. CDR3 length equals 17 residues. The CDR3 loop reads CTSSPTSRKRMNTEAFF. The CDR3 DNA reads as TGCACCAGCAGCCCCACGTCCCGAAAGCGGATGAACACTGAAGCTTTCTTT.

Relative to its sample, this clone is medium-sized. The V gene is TRBV7-8, the J gene TRBJ1-4, with 7 bases that match TRBD1. Germline CDR1 reads SGHVS; CDR2 reads FQNEAQ. The CDR3 has 16 amino acids. The ends lost 5 bases at V and 0 bases at J; junction bases unmatched: 6. CDR3 nucleotide sequence: TGTGCCAGCAGCCTTTGGGACAGAGCAACTAATGAAAAACTGTTTTTT. Translating gives CASSLWDRATNEKLFF.

The genes are TRBV2 and TRBJ1-5; 9 bases line up with TRBD1. The germline V gene encodes CDR1 SNHLY and CDR2 FYNNEI. This CDR3 is built from 15 residues. Trimming took 6 bases from V and 1 from J; bases not matched to a gene: 4. The CDR3 here is CASRGQGGSNQPQHF. CDR3 nucleotide sequence: TGTGCCAGCAGGGGACAGGGAGGCAGCAATCAGCCCCAGCATTTT. The full variable domain, with the rest looked up from reference TRBV2 and TRBJ1-5, is EPEVTQTPSHQVTQMGQEVILRCVPISNHLYFYWYRQILGQKVEFLVSFYNNEISEKSEIFDDQFSVERPDGSNFTLKIRSTKLEDSAMYFCASRGQGGSNQPQHFGDGTRLSIL.

J is TRBJ1-6 and V is TRBV4-1; 12 nucleotides match TRBD1. V lost 0 bases, J lost 9 bases, and 3 bases stayed unmatched. The CDR3 has 16 amino acids. The germline gives CDR1 MGHRA, CDR2 YSYEKL. Here the CDR3 reads CASSQEGTGGFSPLHF. CDR3 in DNA: TGCGCCAGCAGCCAAGAAGGGACAGGGGGCTTTTCACCCCTCCACTTT.

This rearrangement joins TRBV12-3 or TRBV12-4 to TRBJ1-1; no reliable D call. There are 13 residues in the CDR3. V was trimmed by 3 bases and J by 5 bases, leaving 10 bases between them. The CDR3 protein is CASSFFGGTEAFF. CDR3 sequence (DNA): TGTGCCAGCAGTTTTTTCGGAGGGACTGAAGCTTTCTTT.

In DNA, the CDR3 is TGTGCCAGCACGGCTAGCGGGAGTGCGGAGACCCAGTACTTC. Protein: CASTASGSAETQYF. The chain recombines TRBV6-4 with TRBJ2-5; TRBD2 agrees at 10 bases. Germline CDR1 MRHNA, CDR2 SNTAGT. V lost 7 bases to trimming and J lost 5 bases; unmatched junction nucleotides: 7. The CDR3 is made up of 14 amino acids.

This clone appeared a few times. The CDR3 nucleotides are TGTGCCAGCAGTCTAACGGGGGCTGAAGCTTTCTTT. It yields the protein CASSLTGAEAFF. The V call is TRBV12-3 or TRBV12-4, the J call TRBJ1-1, with D maybe TRBD1 (5 bases). The ends were cut back, 5 bases at V and 6 bases at J, with 10 bases in the middle. This CDR3 is 12 amino acids long.

The chain carries TRBV6-5 and TRBJ1-1, with 7 bases aligning to TRBD1. The CDR3 has 13 residues. Per germline, CDR1 MNHEY and CDR2 SVGAGI. V trimming: 7 bases; J trimming: 2 bases; junction bases outside the gene matches: 4. As DNA, the CDR3 is TGTGCCAGCACCCGACAGGGAAACACTGAAGCTTTCTTT. Translation gives CASTRQGNTEAFF.

The genes are TRBV30 and TRBJ2-1, with 7 bases that match TRBD1. Germline-derived CDR1 and CDR2 are GTSNPN and SVGIG (reference sequence). Trimming at V came to 1 base and at J to 1 base, leaving 7 bases not matched to a gene. This CDR3 spans 16 amino acids. CDR3 loop: CAWSATDRSSYNEQFF. The CDR3 DNA is TGTGCCTGGAGTGCTACGGACAGGTCTTCCTACAATGAGCAGTTCTTC. The variable domain in full, completed from reference TRBV30 and TRBJ2-1, reads SQTIHQWPATLVQPVGSPLSLECTVEGTSNPNLYWYRQAAGRGLQLLFYSVGIGQISSEVPQNLSASRPQDRQFILSSKKLLLSDSGFYLCAWSATDRSSYNEQFFGPGTRLTVL.